Below, one T cell receptor beta chain is given with its context. The CDR3 is made up of 13 amino acids. V was clipped by 0 bases and J by 6 bases, with 10 bases between them. Germline CDR1 is SGHKS and CDR2 is YYEKEE (reference sequence). This entry belongs to a study of blood T cell repertoires in COVID-19. For the study at large: From T cells, B-cell-depleted T cells, or PBMCs came the material, which was cDNA or gDNA.

Libraries were prepared by immunoSEQ multiplex PCR; TCRdb keeps only in-frame clonotypes and omits some of them. The sample lists 200,000 to 250,000 clones, 65% to 85% occurring once. This sequence originates from a woman aged 55 to 70 who had recovered from COVID-19. The source material was PBMCs or T cells enriched from blood (not recorded which). The V call is TRBV5-5, the J call TRBJ2-7, with D perhaps TRBD1 (5 bases). The CDR3 DNA follows: TGTGCCAGCAGCTTGGACAGGAACTCCGAGCAGTACTTC. Translating it yields CASSLDRNSEQYF.